A selection of T cell receptor beta chains follows, all from one sample in a study of blood T cell repertoires in COVID-19. Clones were read by immunoSEQ multiplex PCR, and TCRdb kept only the in-frame ones, dropping some. The sample has about 260,000 clones, more than 85% seen once. Sequencing input: peripheral blood. These receptors were taken from a man aged 18 to 29 with active or convalescent COVID-19. Both conserved end residues are part of each CDR3. A D gene is named only where the DNA matches it firmly. Rows give clone size only sometimes, using once, few, many, or a class for an expanded clone.

J: TRBJ2-2
size: NA
V: TRBV30
D: TRBD1
CDR3: CAWNRGANTGELFF
DNA: TGTGCCTGGAACAGGGGGGCCAACACCGGGGAGCTGTTTTTT

J: TRBJ2-1
size: NA
V: TRBV20-1
D: TRBD1
CDR3: CSASGTDGTREQFF
DNA: TGCAGTGCTAGTGGGACAGACGGCACCCGAGAGCAGTTCTTC

J: TRBJ1-1
size: NA
V: TRBV9
D: TRBD1
CDR3: CASSVDGQGLNTEAFF
DNA: TGTGCCAGCAGCGTAGACGGACAGGGGCTGAACACTGAAGCTTTCTTT

J: TRBJ1-2
size: NA
V: TRBV18
D: TRBD1
CDR3: CASSPTGTGQGYTF
DNA: TGTGCCAGCTCACCAACCGGGACAGGGCAAGGCTACACCTTC

J: TRBJ1-5
size: NA
V: TRBV6-5
D: NA
CDR3: CASSRVWGGPQHF
DNA: TGTGCCAGCAGTCGGGTGTGGGGCGGGCCCCAGCATTTT

J: TRBJ1-2
size: NA
V: TRBV9
D: TRBD1
CDR3: CASSVEGQGAQGYTF
DNA: TGTGCCAGCAGCGTAGAGGGACAGGGGGCGCAAGGCTACACCTTC

J: TRBJ2-3
size: NA
V: TRBV5-4
D: NA
CDR3: CASSLSIRTDTQYF
DNA: TGTGCCAGCAGCTTGTCCATTCGCACAGATACGCAGTATTTT

J: TRBJ2-7
size: NA
V: TRBV18
D: TRBD1
CDR3: CASSPGDSREQYF
DNA: TGTGCCAGCTCACCCGGGGACAGTCGCGAGCAGTACTTC

J: TRBJ1-2
size: NA
V: TRBV6-5
D: TRBD1
CDR3: CASSYRDRGTGYTF
DNA: TGTGCCAGCAGTTACCGGGACAGGGGAACTGGCTACACCTTC

J: TRBJ2-5
size: NA
V: TRBV7-9
D: NA
CDR3: CASRLSGETQYF
DNA: TGTGCCAGCAGGCTATCGGGGGAGACCCAGTACTTC

J: TRBJ2-5
size: NA
V: TRBV12-1
D: NA
CDR3: CASSFPDFQETQYF
DNA: TGTGCCAGCAGCTTTCCGGACTTCCAAGAGACCCAGTACTTC

J: TRBJ1-2
size: NA
V: TRBV5-1
D: TRBD1
CDR3: CASSSDRGEYGYTF
DNA: TGCGCCAGCAGCTCCGACAGGGGCGAATATGGCTACACCTTC

J: TRBJ2-2
size: NA
V: TRBV14
D: NA
CDR3: CASSQVPGTGELFF
DNA: TGTGCCAGCAGCCAAGTACCAGGGACCGGGGAGCTGTTTTTT

J: TRBJ1-1
size: NA
V: TRBV11-3
D: NA
CDR3: CASSVSDNTEAFF
DNA: TGTGCCAGCAGTGTCAGTGATAACACTGAAGCTTTCTTT

J: TRBJ1-6
size: NA
V: TRBV7-2
D: NA
CDR3: CASSPPGGNNSPLHF
DNA: TGTGCCAGCAGCCCACCGGGGGGAAATAATTCACCCCTCCACTTT

J: TRBJ2-3
size: NA
V: TRBV6-2/TRBV6-3
D: NA
CDR3: CASSYRPAEVTDTQYF
DNA: TGTGCCAGCAGTTATCGGCCTGCGGAGGTCACAGATACGCAGTATTTT

J: TRBJ2-3
size: NA
V: TRBV19
D: TRBD2
CDR3: CASSIHSGGRTDTQYF
DNA: TGTGCCAGTAGTATCCATAGCGGGGGCCGCACAGATACGCAGTATTTT

J: TRBJ2-2
size: NA
V: TRBV7-3
D: NA
CDR3: CASSPYSGADSGELFF
DNA: TGTGCCAGCAGCCCATACTCAGGGGCGGACTCCGGGGAGCTGTTTTTT

J: TRBJ2-7
size: NA
V: TRBV5-5
D: TRBD2
CDR3: CASSWVWGLADGSSYEQYF
DNA: TGTGCCAGCAGCTGGGTATGGGGACTAGCGGACGGTAGCTCCTACGAGCAGTACTTC

J: TRBJ2-5
size: NA
V: TRBV7-3
D: NA
CDR3: CASSPSAGETQYF
DNA: TGTGCCAGCAGCCCCAGTGCGGGGGAGACCCAGTACTTC

J: TRBJ1-2
size: NA
V: TRBV7-2
D: NA
CDR3: CASSLDGDFEGYTF
DNA: TGTGCCAGCAGCTTAGATGGGGACTTCGAGGGCTACACCTTC

J: TRBJ2-2
size: NA
V: TRBV25-1
D: TRBD2
CDR3: CASSDLAGRTGELFF
DNA: TGTGCCAGCAGTGATCTAGCGGGGCGCACCGGGGAGCTGTTTTTT

J: TRBJ1-5
size: once
V: TRBV2
D: NA
CDR3: CASSDELVGNQPQHF
DNA: TGTGCCAGCAGTGATGAGTTAGTAGGCAATCAGCCCCAGCATTTT

J: TRBJ2-1
size: NA
V: TRBV30
D: TRBD2
CDR3: CAWSVLAGVGNEQFF
DNA: TGTGCCTGGAGTGTACTAGCGGGAGTGGGGAATGAGCAGTTCTTC